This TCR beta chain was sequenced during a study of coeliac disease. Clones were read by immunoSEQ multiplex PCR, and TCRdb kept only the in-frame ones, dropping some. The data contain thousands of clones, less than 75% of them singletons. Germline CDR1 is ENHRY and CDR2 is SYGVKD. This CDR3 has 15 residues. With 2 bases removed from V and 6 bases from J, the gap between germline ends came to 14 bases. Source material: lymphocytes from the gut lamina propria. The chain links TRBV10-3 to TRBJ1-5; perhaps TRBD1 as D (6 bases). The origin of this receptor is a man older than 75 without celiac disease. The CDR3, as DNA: TGTGCCATCAGTGAGACAACAGGGAACCCTCAGCCCCAGCATTTT. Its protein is CAISETTGNPQPQHF.